This TCR beta chain was found in a study of T cells and Merkel cell carcinoma outcomes. General study findings and limits: Reportedly, T-cell repertoire with density predicts Merkel cell carcinoma outcomes.

As concerns this clone: The antigen is not known.

Clones were read by immunoSEQ multiplex PCR, and TCRdb kept only the in-frame ones, dropping some. This sample has approximately 20,000 clones, with roughly four fifths found just once. The sample comprised tumor tissue from Merkel cell carcinoma. This clonotype was sampled from a human donor with Merkel cell carcinoma.

In DNA form, the CDR3 reads TGTGCCAGCAGCCCCGCGGGTTTTGGCACCGGGGAGCTGTTTTTT. It codes for CASSPAGFGTGELFF. V gene TRBV7-3 combines with J gene TRBJ2-2; D is possibly TRBD2 (5 bases). The V gene lost 5 bases and the J gene lost 4 bases, with 14 bases spanning the gap. The CDR3 is 15 amino acids. Per the germline V gene, CDR1 is SGHTA and CDR2 is FQGTGA.